This T cell receptor beta chain came from a study of Graves' ophthalmopathy and Graves' hyperthyroidism. Transcripts of RNA were the source for amplifying TCR beta CDR3 regions. First-round RT-PCR with HTBI primers preceded a second-round multiplex PCR. TCRdb itself ran the multiplex PCR reads through MiXCR, one entry per CDR3 protein. Of 650,000 to 900,000 distinct CDR3 sequences detected, approximately 40% appear once; the ten largest clones hold around 40%. This clonotype was detected a few times. The V and J ends lost 4 bases and 2 bases, in that order; junction bases with no gene match: 8. This CDR3 region has 16 residues. Germline values: CDR1 SGHAT, CDR2 FQNNGV.

Sequencing used peripheral blood. The sequence was collected from an adult man with Graves' ophthalmopathy. The chain joins TRBV11-2 to TRBJ2-5; 9 nucleotides match TRBD1. The CDR3: CASSSSGTGIQETQYF. CDR3 bases: TGTGCCAGCAGCTCCTCCGGGACAGGGATTCAAGAGACCCAGTACTTC.